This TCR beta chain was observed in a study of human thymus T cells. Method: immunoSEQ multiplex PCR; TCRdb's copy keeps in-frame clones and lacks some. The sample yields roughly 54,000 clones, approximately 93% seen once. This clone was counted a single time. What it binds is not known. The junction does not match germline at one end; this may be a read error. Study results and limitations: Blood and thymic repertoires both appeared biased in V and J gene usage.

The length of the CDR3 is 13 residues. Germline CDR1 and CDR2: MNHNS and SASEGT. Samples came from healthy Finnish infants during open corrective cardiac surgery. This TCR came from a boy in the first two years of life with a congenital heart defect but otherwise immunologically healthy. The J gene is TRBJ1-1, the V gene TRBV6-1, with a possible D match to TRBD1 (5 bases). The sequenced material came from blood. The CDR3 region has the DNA TGTACCAGCAGGGCGAGTATGAACACTGAAGCTTTCTTT. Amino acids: CTSRASMNTEAFF.